This paragraph reports one T cell receptor (beta chain). Its antigen is undetermined. Sequenced by immunoSEQ multiplex PCR; TCRdb stores in-frame clones only, minus some. The table records 160,000 or so clones, more than 75% of them present only once. This sample is part of a study of cytomegalovirus exposure and HLA in healthy donors. Study findings and constraints: Cytomegalovirus-associated status was assigned to roughly 160 TCR beta chains. A few of the chains that were CMV-associated were confirmed in vitro to be specific for CMV antigens.

Germline trimming cut 2 bases from V and 5 bases from J; bases unmatched to any gene: 8. The CDR3 runs to 17 residues. Germline V lookup: CDR1 MNHNS, CDR2 SASEGT. The sample comprised PBMCs. This chain uses TRBV6-1 with TRBJ2-2; 10 nucleotides align to TRBD2. The TCR comes from a young man in good health and CMV-seronegative. CDR3 bases: TGTGCCAGCAGTGAAATGGGGGGACTAGCGTGGACCGGGGAGCTGTTTTTT. Translating it yields CASSEMGGLAWTGELFF.